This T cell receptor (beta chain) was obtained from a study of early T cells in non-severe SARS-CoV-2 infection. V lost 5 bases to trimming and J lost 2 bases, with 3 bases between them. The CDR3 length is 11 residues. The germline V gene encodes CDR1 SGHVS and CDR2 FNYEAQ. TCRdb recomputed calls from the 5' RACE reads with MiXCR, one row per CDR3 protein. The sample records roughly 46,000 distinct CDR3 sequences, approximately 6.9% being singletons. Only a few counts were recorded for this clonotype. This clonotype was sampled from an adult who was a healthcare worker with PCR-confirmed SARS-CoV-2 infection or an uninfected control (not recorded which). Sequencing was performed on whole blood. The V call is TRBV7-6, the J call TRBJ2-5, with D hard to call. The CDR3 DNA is TGTGCCAGCAGCCCTCAAGAGACCCAGTACTTC. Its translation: CASSPQETQYF.